Sequencing of this T cell receptor (beta chain) was carried out in a study of T cells in Graves' hyperthyroidism and ophthalmopathy. This clonotype came up many times. Patients having uncontrolled infection, another autoimmune disease, pregnancy or lactation were not included. PBMCs were derived from about 9.1 ml fresh peripheral blood. Per the germline V gene, CDR1 is SGHKS and CDR2 is YYEKEE (reference sequence). V lost 0 bases and J lost 7, with 8 bases in between. The length of the CDR3 is 14 residues. TCR beta CDR3 region amplification was performed from RNA transcripts. The TCR CDR3 first-round RT-PCR relied on the HTBI primer set. TCRdb itself ran the multiplex PCR reads through MiXCR, one entry per CDR3 protein. The sample includes approximately 400,000 distinct CDR3 sequences, around 15% of them seen just once.

The material sequenced was blood. The gene calls are TRBV5-5 and TRBJ1-6, with D maybe TRBD1 (6 bases). The clonotype originates from a man between 45 and 60 years old with Graves' ophthalmopathy. This CDR3 is CASSLGTANSPLHF. CDR3 DNA: TGTGCCAGCAGCTTGGGGACAGCCAATTCACCCCTCCACTTT.